This entry describes one T cell receptor beta chain. In this sample, this clonotype turned up a few times. This receptor's antigen is unknown. No quality values exist for individual bases; no much larger clone is one base distant. The donors were around 39 Caucasian individuals from Russia, aged roughly 6 to 100 years, who were systemically healthy. Each donor gave around 9 milliliters of peripheral blood, collected into EDTA-treated Vacutainer tubes. Ficoll-Paque density-gradient centrifugation was used to isolate PBMCs, with at least 6.5 million per sample. Trizol reagent was used to extract total RNA from the PBMCs, yielding at least 5 micrograms per sample. The percentages of naive CD45RAhigh/CD27high T cells were determined by flow cytometry on a PBMC aliquot from every donor. This entry belongs to a study of blood T cells in healthy people across ages (dated by TCRdb to about 2015). Some background on the complete study: In model experiments, roughly one uniquely barcoded TCR beta cDNA molecule per two T cells was captured by template switching. Using deep sequencing normalized with unique cDNA molecular identifiers, the study measured how TCR beta repertoire diversity changes with age. The study analyzed two additional independent replicas of 1 million unique cDNA reads from the same blood draw for two donors, one aged 18 to 29 and one aged 80 or older. The donors were divided into four age groups: young (average about 15 years), middle-aged (around 41), aged (roughly 60) and long-lived (about 84).

Library generation was performed with 5' RACE. Sequencing was carried out with an Illumina HiSeq 2500. A second PCR of about 6 to 11 cycles was performed with a sample-barcoded 5' primer and a J-beta primer mix. A unique molecular identifier was introduced onto each TCR beta cDNA molecule by a template-switch 5' adaptor carrying 12 random nucleotides. Each sample yielded at least 2.5 million CDR3-containing paired-end reads. First-strand cDNA was synthesized from all RNA with the Mint cDNA synthesis kit, primed by a TRBC-specific oligonucleotide. After uracil-DNA glycosylase treatment, a first 18-cycle PCR used universal primers M1SS and BC2_uni_R on all cDNA. The authors processed their data as follows. Each sample was normalized by randomly selecting 1 million high-quality reads, each carrying a distinct molecular identifier. Reads with shared molecular identifiers were discarded instead of being binned into consensus sequences. MiTCR, run with a Q25 quality threshold and the strictest error-elimination algorithm, handled CDR3 identification, clonotype clustering and error correction. A nonparametric unseen species model with Euler transformation was used to estimate lower-bound total TCR beta diversity. TCRdb ran its own pipeline on the public reads, namely fastp trimming at Q25 and MiXCR clone calling, and kept in-frame beta chains. Under each unique CDR3 protein, matching rows form one entry showing the most common genes and DNA. The V and J calls here are based on TCRdb, not the publication. The sample has 600,000 to 850,000 distinct CDR3 sequences on record, approximately 25% of them singletons. The ten largest make up under 9.5% of the sample.

Overall study outcomes, separate from this receptor: The CMV infection status of donors was not known, potentially confounding age-related changes in expanded clonotypes. Since profiling was done on bulk unsorted PBMCs, naive and antigen-experienced compartments could not be conclusively compared. The long-lived group showed more naive CD4+ T cells, fewer expanded clones and increased TCR diversity than the aged group, suggesting age selection. The percentage of naive T cells measured by flow cytometry correlated strongly with observed TCR beta diversity. Estimates of total diversity based on one million sequenced T cells were considered lower bounds and underestimates. Observed TCR beta diversity per million T cells fell roughly linearly with age, and a significant reduction was already apparent by age roughly 41.

V was cut back by 8 bases and J by 0 bases, leaving a gap of 12 bases between them. The germline V gene encodes CDR1 PRHDT and CDR2 FYEKMQ (reference sequence). The CDR3, from cysteine to phenylalanine, totals 14 residues. CDR3 DNA is the only sequence kept; it has 42 bases, read in frame from the first base. A further study also used this sample, focusing on T cells of mothers and their children. The second study's paper adds: The donors were nine systemically healthy Caucasian individuals, made up of three mothers and their six children. cDNA synthesis consumed the entire amount of extracted RNA, loaded at 1.5 ug RNA in each 15 ul reaction. In the second PCR, the M1S primer introduced both the sample barcodes and 2-4 random nucleotides. Over 8 million TCR beta CDR3 reads came from each mother, compared with approximately 3.1 million reads from each child. Thymic selection similarly shapes TCR recombination output in related and unrelated pairs, with minor effect from inherited differences. Related mother-child pairs always showed normalized repertoire overlap that was slightly higher than in unrelated mother-child pairs, though the difference was never significant. Persistent microchimeric T cell clones were not detected, at a sensitivity of around 95 clones per million clonotypes. In the study, deep NGS was used to compare the TCR beta repertoires of mothers and children, and features distinguishing related mother-child pairs from unrelated individuals were sought. The mean age was around 42 +/- 4 years for the mothers and around 10 +/- 4 years for the children. After adapter ligation was performed with NEBNext reagents, the libraries were sequenced on an Illumina HiSeq 2000 with 100+100 nt paired-end reads. Mother and child libraries were prepared a month apart and sequenced in separate runs to prevent cross-contamination. For each donor, somewhere between roughly 450,000 and 2,000,000 distinct TCR beta clonotypes were identified. Naive TCR beta clonotypes were estimated from low-frequency clonotypes matched to each donor's FACS-determined naive share, without sorting.

The rearranged chain carries TRBV13 and TRBJ2-3; a tentative D match to TRBD2 spans 6 bases. The specimen sequenced was blood. The clonotype originates from a boy aged 10-17 years in good health. DNA sequence: TGTGCCAGCGCTACTGGGACTAGCACAGATACGCAGTATTTT. Its translation reads: CASATGTSTDTQYF.